Included here is one T cell receptor beta chain sequence, with context. The antigen remains undetermined. The data were taken from a study of response to subunit inactivated influenza vaccine. Each CDR3 protein gets one entry after TCRdb re-called the RT-PCR reads with MiXCR. The sample carries under 550,000 distinct CDR3 sequences, around 7.9% recorded once. Study-level results: A suggestion made by the authors is that each seasonal influenza vaccination recruits few new T cells.

The ends lost 0 bases at V and 5 bases at J; junction bases unmatched: 4. The germline CDR1 and CDR2 sequences are SNHLY and FYNNEI. The CDR3 is made up of 15 amino acids. The genes are TRBV2 and TRBJ2-5; 9 bases align to TRBD2. This sample comprised PBMCs from blood, obtained about 24 months after vaccination. This TCR derives from a man between 50 and 75 years old who received an inactivated influenza vaccine. The CDR3 nucleotides read TGTGCCAGCAGTGAAGCAGCGGGAGGTGGCGAGACCCAGTACTTC. It translates to CASSEAAGGGETQYF.